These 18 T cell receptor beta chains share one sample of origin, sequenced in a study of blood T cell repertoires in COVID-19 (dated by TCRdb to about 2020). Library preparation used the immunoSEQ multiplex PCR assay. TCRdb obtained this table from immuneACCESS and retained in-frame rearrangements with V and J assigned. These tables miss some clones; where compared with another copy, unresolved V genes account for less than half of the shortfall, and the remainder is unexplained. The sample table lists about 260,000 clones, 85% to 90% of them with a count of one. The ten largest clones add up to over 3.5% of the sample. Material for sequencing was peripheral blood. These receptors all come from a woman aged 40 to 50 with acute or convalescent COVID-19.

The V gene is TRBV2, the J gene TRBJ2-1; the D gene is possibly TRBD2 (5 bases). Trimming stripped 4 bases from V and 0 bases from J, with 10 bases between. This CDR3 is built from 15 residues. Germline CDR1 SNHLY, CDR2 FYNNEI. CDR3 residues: CASSAGGSSYNEQFF. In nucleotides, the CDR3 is TGTGCCAGCAGTGCAGGAGGAAGCTCCTACAATGAGCAGTTCTTC.

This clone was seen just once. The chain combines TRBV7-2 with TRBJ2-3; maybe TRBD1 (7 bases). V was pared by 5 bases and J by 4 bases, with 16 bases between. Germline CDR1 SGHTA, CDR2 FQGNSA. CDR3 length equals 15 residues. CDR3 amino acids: CASSRVGGGADTQYF. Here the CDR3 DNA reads TGTGCCAGCAGCCGCGTCGGAGGGGGCGCAGATACGCAGTATTTT.

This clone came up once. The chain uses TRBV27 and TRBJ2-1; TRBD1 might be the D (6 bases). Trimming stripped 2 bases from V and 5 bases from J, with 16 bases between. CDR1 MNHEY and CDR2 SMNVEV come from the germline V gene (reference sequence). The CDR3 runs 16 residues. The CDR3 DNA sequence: TGTGCCAGCAGTTTAGGTTACAGGGTAGTAAACAATGAGCAGTTCTTC. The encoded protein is CASSLGYRVVNNEQFF.

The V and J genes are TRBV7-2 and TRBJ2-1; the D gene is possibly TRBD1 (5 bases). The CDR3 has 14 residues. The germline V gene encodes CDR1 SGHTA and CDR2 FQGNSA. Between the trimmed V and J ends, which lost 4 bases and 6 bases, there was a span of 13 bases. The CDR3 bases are TGTGCCAGCAGCTCCTCCAGGGCCCCCAATGAGCAGTTCTTC. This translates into CASSSSRAPNEQFF.

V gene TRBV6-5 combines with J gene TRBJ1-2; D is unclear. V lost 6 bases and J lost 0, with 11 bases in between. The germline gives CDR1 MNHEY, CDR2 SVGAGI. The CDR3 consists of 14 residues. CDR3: CASSYSISNYGYTF. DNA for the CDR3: TGTGCCAGCAGCTACAGCATTTCTAACTATGGCTACACCTTC.

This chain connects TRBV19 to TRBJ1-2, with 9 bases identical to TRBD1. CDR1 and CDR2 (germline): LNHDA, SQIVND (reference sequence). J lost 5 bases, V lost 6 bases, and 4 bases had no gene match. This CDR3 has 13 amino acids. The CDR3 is CASSPGTGYGYTF. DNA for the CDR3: TGTGCCAGTAGCCCCGGGACAGGGTATGGCTACACCTTC.

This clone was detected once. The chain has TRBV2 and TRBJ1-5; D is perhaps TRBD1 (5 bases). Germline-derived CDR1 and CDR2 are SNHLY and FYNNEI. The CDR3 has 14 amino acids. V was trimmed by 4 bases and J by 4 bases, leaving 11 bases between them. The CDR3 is CASSGSGGNQPQHF. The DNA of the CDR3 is TGTGCCAGCAGTGGGTCGGGGGGAAATCAGCCCCAGCATTTT.

For the CDR3, the DNA is TGTGCCTGGAGGGCGACCGGGGGCGGGGAGCTGTTTTTT. Protein sequence: CAWRATGGGELFF. V and J are TRBV30 and TRBJ2-2; maybe TRBD2 (6 bases). Trimming shortened V by 3 bases and J by 7 bases, and 12 bases separated the two germline ends. The CDR3 is made up of 13 amino acids. Per the germline V gene, CDR1 is GTSNPN and CDR2 is SVGIG (reference sequence).

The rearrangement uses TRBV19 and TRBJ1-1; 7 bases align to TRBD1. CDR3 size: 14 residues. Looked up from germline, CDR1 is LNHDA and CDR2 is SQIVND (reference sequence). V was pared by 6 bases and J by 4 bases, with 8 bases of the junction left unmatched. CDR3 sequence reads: CASSRTGAATEAFF. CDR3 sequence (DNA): TGTGCCAGTAGCCGTACAGGGGCGGCCACTGAAGCTTTCTTT.

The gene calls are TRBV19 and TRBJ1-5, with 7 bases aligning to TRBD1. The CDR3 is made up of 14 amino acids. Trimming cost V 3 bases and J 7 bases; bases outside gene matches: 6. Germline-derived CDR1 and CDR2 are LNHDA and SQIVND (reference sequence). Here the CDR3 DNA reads TGTGCCAGTAGTATGGCAGGGGGGAGCCAGCCCCAGCATTTT. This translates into CASSMAGGSQPQHF. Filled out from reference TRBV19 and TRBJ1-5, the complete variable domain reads DGGITQSPKYLFRKEGQNVTLSCEQNLNHDAMYWYRQDPGQGLRLIYYSQIVNDFQKGDIAEGYSVSREKKESFPLTVTSAQKNPTAFYLCASSMAGGSQPQHFGDGTRLSIL.

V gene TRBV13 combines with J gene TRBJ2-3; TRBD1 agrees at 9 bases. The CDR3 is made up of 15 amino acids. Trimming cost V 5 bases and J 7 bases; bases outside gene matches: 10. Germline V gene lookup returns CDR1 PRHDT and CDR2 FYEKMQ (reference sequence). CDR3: CASSPGTGPVYTQYF. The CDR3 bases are TGTGCCAGCAGCCCGGGGACAGGGCCTGTATATACGCAGTATTTT.

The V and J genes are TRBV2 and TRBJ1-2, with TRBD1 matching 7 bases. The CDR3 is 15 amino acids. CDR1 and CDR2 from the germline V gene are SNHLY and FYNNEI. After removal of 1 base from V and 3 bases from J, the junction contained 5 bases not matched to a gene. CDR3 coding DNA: TGTGCCAGCAGTGAAGGCGGAGGGGGCCACTATGGCTACACCTTC. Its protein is CASSEGGGGHYGYTF.

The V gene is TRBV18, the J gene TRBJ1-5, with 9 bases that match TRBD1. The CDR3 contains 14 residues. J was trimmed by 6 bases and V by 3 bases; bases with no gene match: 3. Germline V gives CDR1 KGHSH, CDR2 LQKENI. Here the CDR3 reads CASSPETGGQPQHF. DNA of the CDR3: TGTGCCAGCTCACCGGAGACAGGGGGTCAGCCCCAGCATTTT.

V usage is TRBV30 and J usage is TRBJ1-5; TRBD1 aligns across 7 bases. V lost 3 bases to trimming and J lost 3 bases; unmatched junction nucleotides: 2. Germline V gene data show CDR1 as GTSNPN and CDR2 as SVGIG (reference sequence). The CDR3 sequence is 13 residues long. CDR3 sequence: CAWRGQSNQPQHF. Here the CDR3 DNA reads TGTGCCTGGAGGGGACAGTCCAATCAGCCCCAGCATTTT.

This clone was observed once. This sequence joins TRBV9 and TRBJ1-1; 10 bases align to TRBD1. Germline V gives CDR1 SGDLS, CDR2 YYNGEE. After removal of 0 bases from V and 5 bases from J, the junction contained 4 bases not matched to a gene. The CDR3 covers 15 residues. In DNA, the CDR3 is TGTGCCAGCAGCGTAGGGGGGACAGGGGTGACTGAAGCTTTCTTT. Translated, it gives CASSVGGTGVTEAFF.

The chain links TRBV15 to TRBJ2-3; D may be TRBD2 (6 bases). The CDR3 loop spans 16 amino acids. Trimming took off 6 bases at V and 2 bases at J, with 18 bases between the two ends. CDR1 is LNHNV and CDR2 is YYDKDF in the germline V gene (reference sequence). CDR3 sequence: CATRGRTGDPTDTQYF. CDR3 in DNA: TGTGCCACCAGAGGAAGGACGGGGGACCCCACAGATACGCAGTATTTT. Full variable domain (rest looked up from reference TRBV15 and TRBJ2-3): DAMVIQNPRYQVTQFGKPVTLSCSQTLNHNVMYWYQQKSSQAPKLLFHYYDKDFNNEADTPDNFQSRRPNTSFCFLDIRSPGLGDTAMYLCATRGRTGDPTDTQYFGPGTRLTVL.

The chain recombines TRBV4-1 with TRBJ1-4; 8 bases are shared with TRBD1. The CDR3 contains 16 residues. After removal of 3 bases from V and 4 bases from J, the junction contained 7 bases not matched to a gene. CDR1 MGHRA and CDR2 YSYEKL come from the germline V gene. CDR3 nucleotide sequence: TGCGCCAGCAGCCAGGGAGACAGGGGAGGTAATGAAAAACTGTTTTTT. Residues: CASSQGDRGGNEKLFF.

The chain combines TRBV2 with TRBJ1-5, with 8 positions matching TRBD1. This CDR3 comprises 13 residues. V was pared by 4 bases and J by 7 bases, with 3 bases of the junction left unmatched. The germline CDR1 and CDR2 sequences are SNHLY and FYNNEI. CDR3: CASSGTGWQPQHF. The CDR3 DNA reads TGTGCCAGCAGTGGGACAGGGTGGCAGCCCCAGCATTTT.